The 30 T cell receptor beta chains below were found in one sample sequenced in a study of regulatory T cells in long-lasting Graves disease. Arm-PCR of CDR3 regions and iRepertoire HTBI primers were used to build TCR beta libraries. TCRdb re-called the multiplex PCR reads with MiXCR, one entry per CDR3 protein. The repertoire has approximately 490,000 distinct CDR3 sequences, about a sixth of them found once; the top ten carry less than 15%. Time point reported: newly diagnosed GD, antithyroid drugs for less than 3 months. PBMCs were the source of the RNA used for TCR sequencing. This sample also belongs to another study, concerning T cells in Graves' hyperthyroidism and ophthalmopathy.

Sample: peripheral blood mononuclear cells (PBMCs), taken at new diagnosis, from a patient treated with antithyroid drugs. Receptor source: a man aged 40-49 years with Graves disease.

This clonotype has a count of ten or more. This chain uses TRBV24-1 with TRBJ2-7; 12 bases line up with TRBD2. This CDR3 region has 16 residues. Germline assignment: CDR1 KGHDR and CDR2 SFDVKD. The V segment lost 5 bases and the J segment 5 bases; nucleotides outside the gene matches: 9. The CDR3 nucleotides are TGTGCCACCAGTGGCGCTAGCGGGAGGGCCGCGGACGAGCAGTACTTC. Translated, it gives CATSGASGRAADEQYF.

The table lists this clonotype with many counts. The chain is built from TRBV2 and TRBJ2-7; D remains ambiguous. The CDR3 totals 13 residues. V lost 6 bases to trimming and J lost 4 bases, with 13 bases between them. Germline V gene sequence: CDR1 SNHLY, CDR2 FYNNEI. The CDR3 DNA reads TGTGCCAGCAGGGGCAGTGCAGCTTACGAGCAGTACTTC. Translated, it gives CASRGSAAYEQYF.

This clonotype occurred once. The chain joins TRBV5-1 to TRBJ2-1; D call uncertain. The closer fit of TRBJ2-5 to the DNA end suggests the J call may be wrong. The CDR3 runs 14 residues. Germline V lookup: CDR1 SGHRS, CDR2 YFSETQ. The chain's CDR3 is CASSFGSGKETQYF. CDR3 sequence (DNA): TGCGCCAGCAGTTTTGGATCCGGTAAAGAGACCCAGTACTTC.

At least ten counts were recorded for this clonotype. An end of the junction differs from the germline gene, which may be a read error. The V gene is TRBV10-1, the J gene TRBJ2-2; D not resolved. CDR1 is WNHNN and CDR2 is SYGVQD in the germline V gene (reference sequence). The CDR3 extends over 12 amino acids. The CDR3 nucleotides are TGTGCCAGCAGTGAGAACACCGGGGAGCTGTTTTTT. Translated: CASSENTGELFF.

This clonotype was seen only a few times. The genes are TRBV14 and TRBJ2-7; D may match TRBD1 or TRBD2 (5 bases each). V was trimmed by 1 base and J by 1 base, leaving 11 bases between them. The germline V gene has CDR1 SGHDN and CDR2 FVKESK. The CDR3 sequence is 15 residues long. The CDR3: CASSQAGTLSYEQYF. DNA of the CDR3: TGTGCCAGCAGCCAAGCCGGGACGTTATCCTACGAGCAGTACTTC.

This clonotype came up many times. V gene TRBV24-1 combines with J gene TRBJ2-3, with 9 bases identical to TRBD1. The length of the CDR3 is 17 residues. V dropped 5 bases and J dropped 7; count of bases not matched to a gene: 15. Germline V lookup: CDR1 KGHDR, CDR2 SFDVKD. The CDR3 sequence: CATSVATGQGLPNTQYF. Here the CDR3 DNA reads TGTGCCACCAGTGTCGCCACAGGACAGGGGCTACCAAATACGCAGTATTTT.

This clonotype showed up many times. This chain uses TRBV6-1 with TRBJ2-5; possibly TRBD1 for D (5 bases). CDR1 and CDR2 (germline): MNHNS, SASEGT. This CDR3 is 12 amino acids long. The V end lost 2 bases, the J end lost 8 bases, and 9 bases lay between the germline ends. CDR3 nucleotide sequence: TGTGCCAGCAGTGAACCAGGGCATACCCAGTACTTC. Its translation is CASSEPGHTQYF.

This rearrangement joins TRBV29-1 to TRBJ2-7; D might be TRBD1 (6 bases). The V end was cut by 1 base, the J end by 0 bases, with 7 bases between. Germline loops: CDR1 SQVTM, CDR2 ANQGSEA. The CDR3 has 13 residues. CDR3: CSVEGQASYEQYF. CDR3 coding DNA: TGCAGCGTTGAAGGACAGGCCTCCTACGAGCAGTACTTC.

This clonotype was seen many times. The CDR3: CASSIGQGASYEQYF. The CDR3 DNA follows: TGTGCCAGCAGTATCGGACAGGGGGCCTCCTACGAGCAGTACTTC. V usage is TRBV12-3 or TRBV12-4 and J usage is TRBJ2-7; 11 bases are shared with TRBD1. The V gene end was trimmed by 5 bases and the J gene end by 0 bases; junction bases not matched to a gene: 3. The CDR3 is 15 residues long.

This clonotype was observed at least ten times. The chain recombines TRBV7-3 with TRBJ2-2; 8 bases are a match to TRBD2. V dropped 1 base and J dropped 0; count of bases not matched to a gene: 10. CDR3 length: 19 residues. Per germline, CDR1 SGHTA and CDR2 FQGTGA. In DNA form, the CDR3 reads TGTGCCAGCAGCTTAAAGCCACTAGCGGACCTCGCGAACACCGGGGAGCTGTTTTTT. It codes for CASSLKPLADLANTGELFF.

This clonotype was counted at least ten times. The rearrangement joins TRBV7-3 to TRBJ1-6; D may be TRBD1 (5 bases). This CDR3 has 14 amino acids. V was cut by 3 bases and J by 7 bases, with 10 bases left in between. Germline V gene lookup returns CDR1 SGHTA and CDR2 FQGTGA. The CDR3 nucleotides read TGTGCCAGCAGCTTGGGGAACAGGAATTCACCCCTCCACTTT. Protein sequence: CASSLGNRNSPLHF.

This clonotype has more than one count but fewer than ten. A much larger clonotype is one base distant, so this may be a read error. The V call is TRBV6-2 or TRBV6-3, the J call TRBJ2-7; D might be TRBD1 (6 bases). Looked up from germline, CDR1 is MNHEY and CDR2 is SVGEGT. This CDR3 is 14 amino acids long. The chain's CDR3 is CASSYTGTSCEQYF. The CDR3 DNA reads TGTGCCAGCAGTTACACCGGGACATCCTGCGAGCAGTACTTC.

V gene TRBV30 combines with J gene TRBJ1-6, with TRBD1 matching over 7 bases. Germline values: CDR1 GTSNPN, CDR2 SVGIG (reference sequence). The CDR3 sequence is 16 residues long. J lost 0 bases, V lost 7 bases, and 9 bases had no gene match. The CDR3 region is CAFEQGPSSYNSPLHF. CDR3 in DNA: TGTGCCTTCGAACAGGGGCCCAGCTCCTATAATTCACCCCTCCACTTT.

This clonotype was detected many times. The CDR3 spells CSARPRDKYNEQFF. The CDR3 region has the DNA TGCAGTGCTAGACCTCGGGACAAATACAATGAGCAGTTCTTC. The chain joins TRBV20-1 to TRBJ2-1; tentatively, D is TRBD1 (6 bases). Germline V gene sequence: CDR1 DFQATT, CDR2 SNEGSKA (reference sequence). The CDR3 has 14 amino acids. Deletions cut 2 bases from V and 4 bases from J, with 12 bases between.

This clonotype showed up many times. The chain links TRBV20-1 to TRBJ2-5, with 7 bases that match TRBD1. Germline loops: CDR1 DFQATT, CDR2 SNEGSKA (reference sequence). This CDR3 has 13 amino acids. V was clipped by 1 base and J by 4 bases; unmatched bases: 3. The CDR3, as DNA: TGCAGTGCTAGAGGACAGGGCGGAGAGACCCAGTACTTC. Translating gives CSARGQGGETQYF.

This clonotype was counted between two and nine times. The chain carries TRBV10-3 and TRBJ2-3; D call uncertain. The CDR3 extends over 13 amino acids. Germline V gives CDR1 ENHRY, CDR2 SYGVKD. Trimming took off 8 bases at V and 1 base at J, with 10 bases between the two ends. CDR3 protein: CAIRVARTDTQYF. The CDR3, as DNA: TGTGCCATCCGGGTGGCACGCACAGATACGCAGTATTTT.

This rearrangement joins TRBV7-9 to TRBJ2-7; 9 bases are a match to TRBD1. V was clipped by 5 bases and J by 2 bases; unmatched bases: 7. Germline loops: CDR1 SEHNR, CDR2 FQNEAQ (reference sequence). The CDR3 totals 15 residues. DNA of the CDR3: TGTGCCAGCAGCATAACAGGGGGCTCAACCTACGAGCAGTACTTC. Encoded protein: CASSITGGSTYEQYF.

This clonotype occurred many times. The V and J genes are TRBV27 and TRBJ1-1; the D is unclear. This CDR3 region has 17 residues. The germline CDR1 and CDR2 sequences are MNHEY and SMNVEV (reference sequence). V lost 3 bases and J 1 base, leaving 18 bases between the germline ends. CDR3 in amino acids: CASSLMAPGGKNTEAFF. The DNA for the CDR3 is TGTGCCAGCAGTTTGATGGCCCCAGGTGGCAAGAACACTGAAGCTTTCTTT.

This clonotype was detected ten times or more. The chain links TRBV20-1 to TRBJ2-3; D is undetermined. The CDR3 sequence is 14 residues long. Germline-derived CDR1 and CDR2 are DFQATT and SNEGSKA (reference sequence). V lost 7 bases to trimming and J lost 0 bases, with 14 bases between them. Here the CDR3 reads CSETMAGSTDTQYF. The CDR3 DNA is TGCAGTGAAACCATGGCAGGAAGCACAGATACGCAGTATTTT.

This clonotype was observed many times. This chain uses TRBV5-1 with TRBJ2-2; unclear D gene. Germline loops: CDR1 SGHRS, CDR2 YFSETQ. This CDR3 has 12 residues. V lost 7 bases and J 6 bases, leaving 10 bases between the germline ends. In DNA form, the CDR3 reads TGCGCCAGCCGCCCTTCGGCCGGGGAGCTGTTTTTT. This codes for CASRPSAGELFF.

This clonotype was detected ten times or more. This chain links TRBV5-1 with TRBJ2-3; TRBD2 aligns across 10 bases. The CDR3 is 15 amino acids. V was clipped by 0 bases and J by 5 bases; unmatched bases: 3. CDR1 SGHRS and CDR2 YFSETQ come from the germline V gene. The CDR3 DNA reads TGCGCCAGCAGCTTGGTTCTAGCGGGAGAAGATACGCAGTATTTT. Protein product: CASSLVLAGEDTQYF.

This clonotype was detected ten times or more. This rearrangement joins TRBV24-1 to TRBJ2-2, with 10 positions matching TRBD2. The CDR3 totals 14 residues. Trimming took 7 bases from V and 9 from J; bases not matched to a gene: 7. Germline CDR1 KGHDR, CDR2 SFDVKD. CDR3 sequence reads: CATSPAGGPRELFF. Written as DNA, the CDR3 is TGTGCCACCAGCCCAGCGGGAGGGCCCAGGGAGCTGTTTTTT.

This clonotype was detected only a few times. CDR3 in DNA: TGTGCCCTGGAGCCTAGCGGGGCCACAGATACGCAGTATTTT. It codes for CALEPSGATDTQYF. The chain is built from TRBV10-3 and TRBJ2-3, with 9 bases matching TRBD2. J gave up 2 bases and V 11 bases, and 8 bases lay outside the gene matches. Germline V gives CDR1 ENHRY, CDR2 SYGVKD. The CDR3 sequence is 14 residues long.

There are many counts of this clonotype. The chain uses TRBV24-1 and TRBJ2-7; perhaps TRBD1 as D (5 bases). The CDR3 totals 16 residues. Germline CDR1 reads KGHDR; CDR2 reads SFDVKD. The V and J ends lost 3 bases and 2 bases respectively, with 16 bases between them. The CDR3 sequence is CATSDTSAGRTYEQYF. CDR3 in DNA: TGTGCCACCAGTGATACCTCGGCAGGGCGAACCTACGAGCAGTACTTC.

The chain recombines TRBV4-1 with TRBJ2-7; TRBD2 aligns across 8 bases. V was clipped by 0 bases and J by 2 bases; unmatched bases: 6. CDR1 is MGHRA, CDR2 YSYEKL, per germline. This CDR3 spans 16 amino acids. The CDR3 reads CASSQDPGGATYEQYF. The CDR3 DNA reads TGCGCCAGCAGCCAAGATCCGGGGGGGGCCACCTACGAGCAGTACTTC.

At least ten counts were recorded for this clonotype. The rearrangement uses TRBV28 and TRBJ1-6; D call uncertain. Germline CDR1 reads MDHEN; CDR2 reads SYDVKM. CDR3 length equals 13 residues. Trimming took off 11 bases at V and 5 bases at J, with 13 bases between the two ends. The CDR3 sequence: CAGGPVNNSPLHF. The CDR3 bases are TGTGCCGGAGGCCCAGTGAATAATTCACCCCTCCACTTT.

This clonotype came up a few times. The rearrangement joins TRBV6-9 to TRBJ2-1; D ambiguous. The CDR3 consists of 15 residues. Germline loops: CDR1 MNHGY, CDR2 SVAAGI. Deletions cut 3 bases from V and 0 bases from J, with 9 bases between. The CDR3 reads CASSYQESSYNEQFF. The CDR3 nucleotides read TGTGCCAGCAGTTACCAGGAGAGCTCCTACAATGAGCAGTTCTTC.

This clonotype showed up many times. This rearrangement joins TRBV3-1 to TRBJ1-3; D is uncertain. V lost 3 bases to trimming and J lost 0 bases, with 6 bases between them. The germline V gene encodes CDR1 LGHDT and CDR2 YNNKEL (reference sequence). The CDR3 consists of 14 residues. CDR3 amino acids: CASSQSASGNTIYF. CDR3 coding DNA: TGTGCCAGCAGCCAGTCGGCCTCTGGAAACACCATATATTTT.

This rearrangement joins TRBV29-1 to TRBJ2-1; 13 bases are shared with TRBD2. Looked up from germline, CDR1 is SQVTM and CDR2 is ANQGSEA. V was pared by 7 bases and J by 8 bases, with 5 bases of the junction left unmatched. This CDR3 is 13 amino acids long. CDR3 amino acids: CSATSGGGYEQFF. Written as DNA, the CDR3 is TGCAGCGCCACTAGCGGGGGGGGCTATGAGCAGTTCTTC.

This clonotype was detected many times. The chain joins TRBV5-1 to TRBJ2-1, with D tentatively TRBD2 (6 bases). V lost 6 bases to trimming and J lost 10 bases, with 14 bases between them. The CDR3 is 12 amino acids. Germline values: CDR1 SGHRS, CDR2 YFSETQ. CDR3 residues: CASNIRDSEQFF. The CDR3 DNA reads as TGCGCCAGCAACATCCGGGACTCCGAGCAGTTCTTC.